This TCR beta chain comes out of a study of brain T cells in children with intractable seizures. The method was immunoSEQ multiplex PCR; TCRdb's version includes in-frame clones alone and lacks a portion of them. The data contain about 340,000 clones, approximately 93% of them seen just once; the ten biggest clones take up about 6%. Trimming pared 7 bases from V and 9 bases from J, leaving 13 bases between. This CDR3 has 12 amino acids. Germline loops: CDR1 LNHDA, CDR2 SQIVND (reference sequence). The time point here: blood from clinic visit 5 months post-surgery; TSC patient then seizure free. Surgery cases with the highest brain T cell transcript signatures were chosen for sequencing. At least one anti-epileptic drug was given before surgery.

The J gene is TRBJ1-5, the V gene TRBV19, with a weak D call TRBD1 (6 bases). The clonotype originates from a boy under two years old with tuberous sclerosis and intractable seizures. Sequences were derived from peripheral blood, sampled about 5 months after surgery. The CDR3 protein is CASTEGGRPQHF. The CDR3 DNA is TGTGCCAGTACCGAGGGGGGAAGGCCCCAGCATTTT.